In its sample, the clone carrying this TCR beta chain was seen a few times. Its antigen remains unknown. TCRdb reprocessed the reads via MiXCR and lists one record per CDR3 protein. The sample has hundreds of thousands of distinct CDR3 sequences; about 42% are singletons. Germline V gene lookup returns CDR1 LNHDA and CDR2 SQIVND (reference sequence). This CDR3 region has 17 residues. V was pared by 7 bases and J by 5 bases, with 13 bases of the junction left unmatched. The data were obtained in a study of T cell repertoires in cytomegalovirus infection. Overall study: From public TCR beta signatures came an indication of both CMV infection and matching HLA type.

The V call is TRBV19, the J call TRBJ2-1, with 11 bases aligning to TRBD2. This receptor was obtained from a human donor in good health (CMV status not recorded). Some clones in this sample may be carry-over from other donors' samples. The specimen was cultured PBMCs, collected from culture after CMV antigen stimulation. CDR3 DNA sequence: TGTGCCAGTATTCCCGCGGCTAGCGGGGGGCTAAACAATGAGCAGTTCTTC. Residues: CASIPAASGGLNNEQFF. The entire variable domain, with the rest obtained from reference TRBV19 and TRBJ2-1, is as follows: DGGITQSPKYLFRKEGQNVTLSCEQNLNHDAMYWYRQDPGQGLRLIYYSQIVNDFQKGDIAEGYSVSREKKESFPLTVTSAQKNPTAFYLCASIPAASGGLNNEQFFGPGTRLTVL.